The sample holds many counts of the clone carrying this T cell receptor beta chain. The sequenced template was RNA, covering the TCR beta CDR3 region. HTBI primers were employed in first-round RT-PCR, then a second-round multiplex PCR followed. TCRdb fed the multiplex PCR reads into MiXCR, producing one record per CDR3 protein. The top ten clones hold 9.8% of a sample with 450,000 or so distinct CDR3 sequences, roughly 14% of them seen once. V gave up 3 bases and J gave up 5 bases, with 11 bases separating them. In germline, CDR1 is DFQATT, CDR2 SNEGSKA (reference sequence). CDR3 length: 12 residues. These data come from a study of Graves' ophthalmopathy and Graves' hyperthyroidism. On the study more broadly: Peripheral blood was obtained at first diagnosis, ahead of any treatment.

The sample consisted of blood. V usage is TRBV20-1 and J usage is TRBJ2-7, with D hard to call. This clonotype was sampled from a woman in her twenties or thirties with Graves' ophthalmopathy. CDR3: CSASPFPDEQYF. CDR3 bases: TGCAGTGCTAGCCCGTTTCCGGACGAGCAGTACTTC.